This section outlines one T cell receptor (beta chain) sequence together with its context. The entry originates in a study of cytomegalovirus exposure and HLA in healthy donors. PCR amplification relied on 60 Vbeta primers (plus 13 Jbeta primers). The method was immunoSEQ multiplex PCR; TCRdb's version includes in-frame clones alone and lacks a portion of them. Of 140,000 to 150,000 clones in the sample, 80% to 90% were seen once. CDR3 size: 14 residues. Trimming pared 2 bases from V and 6 bases from J, leaving 8 bases between. Per germline, CDR1 SNHLY and CDR2 FYNNEI. Input material: PBMCs. The receptor's source is a boy younger than 10 in good health and CMV-seronegative. The rearrangement links TRBV2 to TRBJ1-6; TRBD1 is a possible D gene (5 bases). As DNA, the CDR3 is TGTGCCAGCAGTGAACTCAGGGTTAATTCACCCCTCCACTTT. This sequence encodes CASSELRVNSPLHF.